The 10 T cell receptor beta chains below all came from one sample that was sequenced in a study of blood T cell repertoires in COVID-19. Profiling relied on immunoSEQ multiplex PCR, and the TCRdb table lists in-frame clones only, not all of them. The repertoire holds about 460,000 clones, with roughly nine tenths as singletons. Sequencing was carried out using PBMCs or T cells enriched from blood (not recorded which). The receptors were sampled from a woman aged 60-75 years who had recovered from COVID-19.

The rearrangement uses TRBV6-1 and TRBJ1-5; D gene unclear. Germline V gene data show CDR1 as MNHNS and CDR2 as SASEGT. V lost 0 bases, J lost 3 bases, and 12 bases lay in between. There are 16 residues in the CDR3. The CDR3, as DNA: TGTGCCAGCAGTGAAGCGCGAGGGCCCTACAATCAGCCCCAGCATTTT. It codes for CASSEARGPYNQPQHF.

Here the CDR3 DNA reads TGTGCCACCGCTATCGGGGAGGATGAAAAACTGTTTTTT. Protein sequence: CATAIGEDEKLFF. The chain links TRBV10-3 to TRBJ1-4; the D is unclear. The CDR3 runs to 13 residues. The germline V and J ends were trimmed by 10 bases and 6 bases, with 15 bases remaining between them. Germline V CDR1 and CDR2: ENHRY, SYGVKD.

V and J are TRBV2 and TRBJ1-3, with D uncertain. The germline V gene has CDR1 SNHLY and CDR2 FYNNEI. There are 14 residues in the CDR3. V dropped 7 bases and J dropped 7 bases, with 17 bases sitting between them. CDR3: CASTSDYRGNTIYF. The CDR3, as DNA: TGTGCCAGCACCTCAGACTACAGAGGGAACACCATATATTTT.

The V gene is TRBV19, the J gene TRBJ2-2; D possibly corresponds to TRBD1 (6 bases). The CDR3 is 15 amino acids. Trimming removed 7 bases from V and 0 bases from J, with 12 bases in between. Germline lookup yields CDR1 LNHDA and CDR2 SQIVND (reference sequence). As DNA, the CDR3 is TGTGCCAGTACCCTACAGGGAACGAACACCGGGGAGCTGTTTTTT. This translates into CASTLQGTNTGELFF.

This clone turned up a few times. The genes are TRBV19 and TRBJ1-2; 10 nucleotides agree with TRBD1. V shed 7 bases, J shed 6 bases, and the junction held 11 bases outside the gene matches. Germline values: CDR1 LNHDA, CDR2 SQIVND (reference sequence). The CDR3 has 15 amino acids. Here the CDR3 DNA reads TGTGCCAGTACCACTGGGGGACAGGGGACTAATGGCTACACCTTC. Its protein is CASTTGGQGTNGYTF.

This chain uses TRBV27 with TRBJ1-5; D gene uncertain. The ends were cut back, 5 bases at V and 4 bases at J, with 9 bases in the middle. This CDR3 contains 13 residues. Germline V CDR1 and CDR2: MNHEY, SMNVEV (reference sequence). CDR3 sequence: CASSISGNQPQHF. CDR3 DNA: TGTGCCAGCAGTATCTCGGGTAATCAGCCCCAGCATTTT.

The V gene is TRBV28, the J gene TRBJ1-2; D might be TRBD1 (6 bases). The germline V gene encodes CDR1 MDHEN and CDR2 SYDVKM. Trimming shortened V by 5 bases and J by 2 bases, and 9 bases separated the two germline ends. The CDR3 is made up of 13 amino acids. The CDR3 is CASSSTGNYGYTF. CDR3 DNA: TGTGCCAGCAGTAGCACAGGGAACTATGGCTACACCTTC.

The chain is built from TRBV12-3 or TRBV12-4 and TRBJ2-5, with D hard to call. The CDR3 has 13 residues. Trimming removed 3 bases at V and 5 bases at J, with 10 bases between. The CDR3 bases are TGTGCCAGCAGTTTTCTAGGAACGGAGACCCAGTACTTC. It translates to CASSFLGTETQYF.

The V call is TRBV27, the J call TRBJ2-6, with D hard to call. V shed 6 bases and J shed 0 bases, with 3 bases lying between them. Germline assignment: CDR1 MNHEY and CDR2 SMNVEV (reference sequence). The CDR3 spans 13 residues. This CDR3 is CASSHSGANVLTF. As DNA, the CDR3 is TGTGCCAGCAGCCACTCTGGGGCCAACGTCCTGACTTTC.

The genes are TRBV19 and TRBJ1-1; the D is unclear. The CDR3 totals 14 residues. CDR1 is LNHDA, CDR2 SQIVND, per germline (reference sequence). Trimming stripped 5 bases from V and 5 bases from J, with 15 bases between. CDR3 sequence: CASSAPGGGTEAFF. In DNA, the CDR3 is TGTGCCAGTAGTGCCCCAGGTGGAGGTACTGAAGCTTTCTTT.